These 20 T cell receptor beta chains share one sample of origin, sequenced in a study of response to subunit inactivated influenza vaccine (dated by TCRdb to about 2018). Libraries were made using RT-PCR. TCRdb shows the sequencer as Illumina HiSeq 2500. TCRdb took the public reads, trimmed them with fastp at Q25, ran MiXCR for clone calling and kept in-frame beta chains. Rows merge per CDR3 protein into single entries with the most common DNA and genes. Counted in this sample were more than 450,000 distinct CDR3 sequences; about 7.6% of them appeared once. The ten top clones hold 10% to 15% of the sample. The source material was PBMCs from blood, sampled 23 months after vaccination. The receptors were sampled from a man between 50 and 75 years old who received an inactivated influenza vaccine. Donor details come from another sample of the same person, matched by shared clones.

This clonotype has a handful of counts. The chain joins TRBV29-1 to TRBJ2-3; TRBD2 aligns across 7 bases. The CDR3 sequence is 13 residues long. CDR1 is SQVTM, CDR2 ANQGSEA, per germline. The V gene end was trimmed by 5 bases and the J gene end by 2 bases; junction bases not matched to a gene: 4. The CDR3 sequence: CSVSGTITDTQYF. For the CDR3, the DNA is TGCAGCGTTAGCGGGACCATCACAGATACGCAGTATTTT.

This clonotype was detected only a few times. The V call is TRBV19, the J call TRBJ1-5; D remains unclear. Germline CDR1 reads LNHDA; CDR2 reads SQIVND (reference sequence). Deletions cut 7 bases from V and 1 base from J, with 14 bases between. CDR3 length equals 15 residues. The CDR3 sequence: CASKSQEVSNQPQHF. As DNA, the CDR3 is TGTGCCAGTAAGTCCCAGGAAGTCAGCAATCAGCCCCAGCATTTT.

The table lists this clonotype with many counts. This chain links TRBV18 with TRBJ2-4; the D is unclear. Germline lookup yields CDR1 KGHSH and CDR2 LQKENI. This CDR3 comprises 13 residues. With 8 bases removed from V and 0 bases from J, the gap between germline ends came to 8 bases. As DNA, the CDR3 is TGTGCCAGCAGCCCCACAGCCAAAAACATTCAGTACTTC. It codes for CASSPTAKNIQYF.

A few counts support this clonotype. The chain couples TRBV7-2 to TRBJ2-1, with D hard to call. Germline CDR1 SGHTA, CDR2 FQGNSA. Trimming took off 2 bases at V and 0 bases at J, with 8 bases between the two ends. The CDR3 runs 15 residues. The DNA for the CDR3 is TGTGCCAGCAGCTTAAAATACTTCTCCTACAATGAGCAGTTCTTC. Amino acids: CASSLKYFSYNEQFF. The full variable domain, rest sourced from reference TRBV7-2 and TRBJ2-1, is GAGVSQSPSNKVTEKGKDVELRCDPISGHTALYWYRQSLGQGLEFLIYFQGNSAPDKSGLPSDRFSAERTGGSVSTLTIQRTQQEDSAVYLCASSLKYFSYNEQFFGPGTRLTVL.

The chain carries TRBV4-2 and TRBJ1-2, with D perhaps matching TRBD1 (6 bases). Germline loops: CDR1 LGHNA, CDR2 YNFKEQ. Trimming stripped 3 bases from V and 8 bases from J, with 16 bases between. This CDR3 region has 14 residues. This CDR3 is CASSQNRGLGGYTF. CDR3 nucleotide sequence: TGTGCCAGCAGCCAGAATCGGGGGCTTGGGGGCTACACCTTC.

In its sample, this clonotype was seen a few times. This chain joins TRBV20-1 and TRBJ1-1; D remains unclear. This CDR3 is 12 amino acids long. CDR1 is DFQATT, CDR2 SNEGSKA, per germline (reference sequence). Trimming shortened V by 2 bases and J by 1 base, and 5 bases separated the two germline ends. Written as DNA, the CDR3 is TGCAGTGCTAGACTGACGAACACTGAAGCTTTCTTT. It encodes CSARLTNTEAFF.

There are a few counts of this clonotype. The chain is built from TRBV5-6 and TRBJ2-2; D remains ambiguous. V dropped 2 bases and J dropped 0 bases, with 11 bases sitting between them. Germline values: CDR1 SGHDT, CDR2 YYEEEE. This CDR3 contains 16 residues. CDR3 DNA: TGTGCCAGCAGCTTTGGTCGGCGTTCGAACACCGGGGAGCTGTTTTTT. Its translation is CASSFGRRSNTGELFF. Full variable domain (outside the CDR3, taken from reference TRBV5-6 and TRBJ2-2): DAGVTQSPTHLIKTRGQQVTLRCSPKSGHDTVSWYQQALGQGPQFIFQYYEEEERQRGNFPDRFSGHQFPNYSSELNVNALLLGDSALYLCASSFGRRSNTGELFFGEGSRLTVL.

This clonotype was counted many times. V gene TRBV29-1 combines with J gene TRBJ2-1; D is perhaps TRBD1 or TRBD2 (5 bases each). CDR1 and CDR2 (germline): SQVTM, ANQGSEA. V lost 4 bases, J lost 5 bases, and 18 bases lay in between. The CDR3 has 15 amino acids. DNA of the CDR3: TGCAGCGTTGCGTTGATGAGAGGGGCAGACAATGAGCAGTTCTTC. Its translation is CSVALMRGADNEQFF.

This clonotype was detected many times. This sequence joins TRBV7-2 and TRBJ2-7; D gene ambiguous. The CDR3 has 13 amino acids. The V end lost 5 bases, the J end lost 8 bases, and 16 bases lay between the germline ends. CDR1 and CDR2 (germline): SGHTA, FQGNSA. CDR3 DNA: TGTGCCAGCAGCCAGCCCCTACATCCCCAGCAGTACTTC. Its translation is CASSQPLHPQQYF. Full variable domain (outside the CDR3, taken from reference TRBV7-2 and TRBJ2-7): GAGVSQSPSNKVTEKGKDVELRCDPISGHTALYWYRQSLGQGLEFLIYFQGNSAPDKSGLPSDRFSAERTGGSVSTLTIQRTQQEDSAVYLCASSQPLHPQQYFGPGTRLTVT.

In this sample, this clonotype turned up a few times. J is TRBJ1-4 and V is TRBV7-9; the D gene is possibly TRBD1 (5 bases). The V end was cut by 5 bases, the J end by 7 bases, with 17 bases between. This CDR3 is 15 amino acids long. Germline V gene data show CDR1 as SEHNR and CDR2 as FQNEAQ (reference sequence). Here the CDR3 reads CASSAYERGSEKLFF. DNA of the CDR3: TGTGCCAGCAGCGCCTACGAGAGGGGTAGTGAAAAACTGTTTTTT.

CDR3 nucleotides: TGTGCCATCACAGCGGGGGCCTCCACAGATACGCAGTATTTT. Translation gives CAITAGASTDTQYF. The J gene is TRBJ2-3, the V gene TRBV10-3; TRBD2 matches at 8 bases. The CDR3 loop spans 14 amino acids. Trimming at V came to 7 bases and at J to 2 bases, leaving 5 bases not matched to a gene. Germline-derived CDR1 and CDR2 are ENHRY and SYGVKD.

The rearrangement uses TRBV19 and TRBJ2-5; D call uncertain. Trimming removed 8 bases from V and 5 bases from J, with 12 bases in between. From germline, CDR1 is LNHDA and CDR2 SQIVND (reference sequence). The CDR3 consists of 12 residues. As DNA, the CDR3 is TGTGCCAGTTCCGGAACCAGGGAGACCCAGTACTTC. Amino acids: CASSGTRETQYF.

Many counts were recorded for this clonotype. This chain connects TRBV3-1 to TRBJ2-7; D possibly corresponds to TRBD1 (6 bases). The germline V and J ends were trimmed by 0 bases and 3 bases, with 15 bases remaining between them. The CDR3 totals 16 residues. From germline, CDR1 is LGHDT and CDR2 YNNKEL (reference sequence). The CDR3: CASSQEDRPSFYEQYF. Here the CDR3 DNA reads TGTGCCAGCAGCCAAGAGGACAGACCCTCATTCTACGAGCAGTACTTC.

This clonotype has at least ten counts. The chain is built from TRBV29-1 and TRBJ2-3; no reliable D call. The germline V and J ends were trimmed by 6 bases and 2 bases, with 15 bases remaining between them. The CDR3 length is 14 residues. The germline gives CDR1 SQVTM, CDR2 ANQGSEA. The CDR3 loop is CSVRYSLTTDTQYF. CDR3 nucleotides: TGCAGCGTGAGATACAGCCTAACCACAGATACGCAGTATTTT.

This clonotype came up many times. A read error may account for a junction end that differs from germline. The V and J genes are TRBV12-3 or TRBV12-4 and TRBJ2-5, with D unresolved. The CDR3 loop spans 11 amino acids. The CDR3: CASSLKETQYF. Here the CDR3 DNA reads TGCGCCAGCAGCTTGAAAGAGACCCAGTACTTC.

The rearrangement links TRBV24-1 to TRBJ2-1; D is possibly TRBD2 (7 bases). The V gene lost 4 bases and the J gene lost 4 bases, with 16 bases spanning the gap. The CDR3 is made up of 16 amino acids. Germline CDR1 and CDR2: KGHDR and SFDVKD. Here the CDR3 DNA reads TGTGCCACCAGTGACTCCCGGGGAGGGGGATACAATGAGCAGTTCTTC. Its translation: CATSDSRGGGYNEQFF.

This clonotype was seen a few times. The chain combines TRBV7-3 with TRBJ2-6; no firm D call. Trimming left V 5 bases short and J 4 bases short, with 12 bases between. CDR3 size: 15 residues. Germline CDR1 is SGHTA and CDR2 is FQGTGA. CDR3 nucleotides: TGTGCCAGCAGCCCCGGCCTGGTGGGGGCCAACGTCCTGACTTTC. Residues: CASSPGLVGANVLTF.

This clonotype was recorded many times. The chain links TRBV6-1 to TRBJ1-5; no reliable D call. V lost 5 bases, J lost 0 bases, and 17 bases lay in between. The CDR3 is made up of 17 amino acids. Per the germline V gene, CDR1 is MNHNS and CDR2 is SASEGT. The CDR3 DNA reads TGTGCCAGCAGTCCGAGTGCCTCCGGCTATAGCAATCAGCCCCAGCATTTT. Amino acid sequence: CASSPSASGYSNQPQHF.

This clonotype was detected many times. The chain couples TRBV10-3 to TRBJ2-2; D remains unclear. Germline CDR1 ENHRY, CDR2 SYGVKD. The length of the CDR3 is 14 residues. V lost 1 base and J lost 1, with 4 bases in between. The CDR3 bases are TGTGCCATCAGTGAGTTGCAGAACACCGGGGAGCTGTTTTTT. Amino acids: CAISELQNTGELFF.

V is TRBV10-3 and J is TRBJ2-7, with a possible D match to TRBD1 (7 bases). Germline values: CDR1 ENHRY, CDR2 SYGVKD. The CDR3 extends over 16 amino acids. Trimming shortened V by 0 bases and J by 5 bases, and 17 bases separated the two germline ends. CDR3 in DNA: TGTGCCATCAGTGAGTCGGACAGGCCGAGGGGGGACGAGCAGTACTTC. Protein: CAISESDRPRGDEQYF.